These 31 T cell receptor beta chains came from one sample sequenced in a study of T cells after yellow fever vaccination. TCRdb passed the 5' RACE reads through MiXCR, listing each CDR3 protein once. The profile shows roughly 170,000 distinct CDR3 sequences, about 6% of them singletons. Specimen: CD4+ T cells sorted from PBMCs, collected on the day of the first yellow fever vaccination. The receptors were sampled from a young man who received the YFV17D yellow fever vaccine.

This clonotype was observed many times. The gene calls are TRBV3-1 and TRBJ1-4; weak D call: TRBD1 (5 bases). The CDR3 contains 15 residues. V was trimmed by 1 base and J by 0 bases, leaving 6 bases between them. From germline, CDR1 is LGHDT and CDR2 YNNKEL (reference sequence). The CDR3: CASSQVGATNEKLFF. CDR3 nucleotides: TGTGCCAGCAGCCAAGTGGGGGCAACTAATGAAAAACTGTTTTTT.

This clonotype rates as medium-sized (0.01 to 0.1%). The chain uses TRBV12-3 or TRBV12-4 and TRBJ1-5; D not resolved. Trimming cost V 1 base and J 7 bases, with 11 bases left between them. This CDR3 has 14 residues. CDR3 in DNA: TGTGCCAGCAGTTTAGGGTGGGTCAGCCAGCCCCAGCATTTT. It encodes CASSLGWVSQPQHF.

The CDR3 DNA follows: TGTGCCAGCAGCTTAGACTCACTAGCGGGGGGCCATGGGACCCAGTACTTC. It is translated as CASSLDSLAGGHGTQYF. The V and J genes are TRBV11-2 and TRBJ2-5, with TRBD2 identical over 12 bases. In germline, CDR1 is SGHAT, CDR2 FQNNGV. V gave up 0 bases and J gave up 7 bases; unmatched junction bases: 9. CDR3 length: 17 residues.

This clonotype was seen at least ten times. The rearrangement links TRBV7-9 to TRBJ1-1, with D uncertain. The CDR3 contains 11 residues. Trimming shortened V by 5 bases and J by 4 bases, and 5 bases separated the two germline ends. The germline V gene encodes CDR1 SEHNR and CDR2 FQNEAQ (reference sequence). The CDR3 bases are TGTGCCAGCAGCAGAGGCACTGAAGCTTTCTTT. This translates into CASSRGTEAFF.

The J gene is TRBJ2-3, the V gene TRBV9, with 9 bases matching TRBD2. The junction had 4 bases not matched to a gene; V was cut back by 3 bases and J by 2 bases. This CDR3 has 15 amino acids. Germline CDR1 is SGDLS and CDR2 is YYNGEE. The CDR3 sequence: CASSESSGATDTQYF. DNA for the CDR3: TGTGCCAGCAGCGAGTCTAGCGGGGCCACAGATACGCAGTATTTT.

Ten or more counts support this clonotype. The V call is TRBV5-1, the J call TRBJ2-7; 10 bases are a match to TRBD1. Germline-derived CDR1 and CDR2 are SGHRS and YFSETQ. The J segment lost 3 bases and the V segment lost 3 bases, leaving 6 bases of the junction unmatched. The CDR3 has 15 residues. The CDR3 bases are TGCGCCAGCAGCTCGGGACAGGGGCCACTCTACGAGCAGTACTTC. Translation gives CASSSGQGPLYEQYF.

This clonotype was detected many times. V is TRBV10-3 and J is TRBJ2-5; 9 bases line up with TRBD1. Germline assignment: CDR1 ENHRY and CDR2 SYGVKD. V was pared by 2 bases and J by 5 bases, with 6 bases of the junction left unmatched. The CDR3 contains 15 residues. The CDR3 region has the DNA TGTGCCATCAGTGAGCGAGGGACAGGGCGGGAGACCCAGTACTTC. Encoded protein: CAISERGTGRETQYF.

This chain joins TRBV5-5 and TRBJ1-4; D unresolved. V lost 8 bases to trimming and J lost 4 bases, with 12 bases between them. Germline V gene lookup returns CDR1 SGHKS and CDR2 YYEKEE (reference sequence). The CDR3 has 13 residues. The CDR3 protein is CARGFLINEKLFF. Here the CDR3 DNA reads TGTGCCAGGGGCTTTCTGATTAATGAAAAACTGTTTTTT.

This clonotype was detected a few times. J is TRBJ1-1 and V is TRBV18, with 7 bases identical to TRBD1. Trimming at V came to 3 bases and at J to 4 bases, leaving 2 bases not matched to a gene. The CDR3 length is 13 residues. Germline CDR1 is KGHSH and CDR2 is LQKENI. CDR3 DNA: TGTGCCAGCTCACCCGACAGGGCCACTGAAGCTTTCTTT. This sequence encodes CASSPDRATEAFF.

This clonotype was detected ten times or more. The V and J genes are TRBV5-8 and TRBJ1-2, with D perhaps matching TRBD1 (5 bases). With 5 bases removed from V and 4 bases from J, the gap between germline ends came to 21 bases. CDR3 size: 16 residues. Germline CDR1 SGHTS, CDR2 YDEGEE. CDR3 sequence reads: CASSFAGTQALYGYTF. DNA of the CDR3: TGTGCCAGCAGTTTCGCCGGGACCCAGGCTCTCTATGGCTACACCTTC.

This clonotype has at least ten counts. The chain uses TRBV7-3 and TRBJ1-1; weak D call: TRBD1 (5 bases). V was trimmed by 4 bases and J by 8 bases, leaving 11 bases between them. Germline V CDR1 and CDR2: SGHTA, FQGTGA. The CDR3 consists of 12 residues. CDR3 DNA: TGTGCCAGCAGCTCCGGGAGGGGCGAAGCTTTCTTT. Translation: CASSSGRGEAFF.

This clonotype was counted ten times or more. CDR3 in DNA: TGTGCCAGCAGCTCAGGGGGGGGAAGCCTCAATGAGCAGTTCTTC. It codes for CASSSGGGSLNEQFF. The chain combines TRBV7-9 with TRBJ2-1; D may correspond to TRBD1 or TRBD2 (7 bases each). Germline CDR1 SEHNR, CDR2 FQNEAQ (reference sequence). Trimming pared 4 bases from V and 6 bases from J, leaving 16 bases between. The CDR3 covers 15 residues.

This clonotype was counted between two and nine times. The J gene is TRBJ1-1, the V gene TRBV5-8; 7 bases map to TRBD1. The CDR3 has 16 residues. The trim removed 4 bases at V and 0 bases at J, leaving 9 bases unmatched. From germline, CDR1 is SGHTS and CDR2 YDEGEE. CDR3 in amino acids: CASSIYTGAMNTEAFF. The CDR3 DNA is TGTGCCAGCAGCATATACACAGGGGCCATGAACACTGAAGCTTTCTTT.

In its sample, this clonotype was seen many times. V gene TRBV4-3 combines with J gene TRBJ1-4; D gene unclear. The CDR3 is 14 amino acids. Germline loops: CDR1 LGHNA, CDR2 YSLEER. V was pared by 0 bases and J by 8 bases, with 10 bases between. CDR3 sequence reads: CASSQDGASEKLFF. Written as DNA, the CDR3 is TGCGCCAGCAGCCAAGATGGCGCCTCGGAAAAACTGTTTTTT.

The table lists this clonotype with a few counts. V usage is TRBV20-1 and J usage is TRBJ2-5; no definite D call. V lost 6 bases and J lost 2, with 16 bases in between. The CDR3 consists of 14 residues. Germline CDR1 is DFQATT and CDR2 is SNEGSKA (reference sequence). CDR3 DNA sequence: TGCAGTGCCCCGGATGAGTACCCGCAAGAGACCCAGTACTTC. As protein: CSAPDEYPQETQYF.

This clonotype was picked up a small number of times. CDR3: CASSPSSGGDTGELFF. The CDR3 DNA reads as TGTGCCAGCAGCCCCTCTAGCGGGGGGGACACCGGGGAGCTGTTTTTT. V gene TRBV7-2 combines with J gene TRBJ2-2; 12 bases map to TRBD2. Germline V gene lookup returns CDR1 SGHTA and CDR2 FQGNSA. V lost 5 bases, J lost 3 bases, and 4 bases stayed unmatched. The CDR3 is 16 amino acids. Based on the CDR3 plus reference TRBV7-2 and TRBJ2-2, the full variable domain is GAGVSQSPSNKVTEKGKDVELRCDPISGHTALYWYRQSLGQGLEFLIYFQGNSAPDKSGLPSDRFSAERTGGSVSTLTIQRTQQEDSAVYLCASSPSSGGDTGELFFGEGSRLTVL.

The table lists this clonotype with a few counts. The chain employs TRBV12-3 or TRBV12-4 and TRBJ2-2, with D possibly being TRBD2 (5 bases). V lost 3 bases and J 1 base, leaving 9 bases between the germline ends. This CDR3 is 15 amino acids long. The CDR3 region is CASSFRAGNTGELFF. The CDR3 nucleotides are TGTGCCAGCAGTTTTCGGGCGGGGAACACCGGGGAGCTGTTTTTT.

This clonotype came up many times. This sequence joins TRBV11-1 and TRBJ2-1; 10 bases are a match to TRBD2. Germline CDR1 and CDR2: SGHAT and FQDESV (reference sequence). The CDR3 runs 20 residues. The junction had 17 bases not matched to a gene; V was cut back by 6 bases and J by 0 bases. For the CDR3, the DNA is TGTGCCAGCAGGCTAGCGCTGGGGCAGAGGACTAGCGGCTCCTACAATGAGCAGTTCTTC. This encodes CASRLALGQRTSGSYNEQFF. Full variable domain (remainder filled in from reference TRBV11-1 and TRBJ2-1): EAEVAQSPRYKITEKSQAVAFWCDPISGHATLYWYRQILGQGPELLVQFQDESVVDDSQLPKDRFSAERLKGVDSTLKIQPAELGDSAMYLCASRLALGQRTSGSYNEQFFGPGTRLTVL.

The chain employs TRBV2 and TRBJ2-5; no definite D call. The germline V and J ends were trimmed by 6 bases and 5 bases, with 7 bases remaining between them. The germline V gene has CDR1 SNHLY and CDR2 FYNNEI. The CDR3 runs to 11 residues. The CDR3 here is CASRGEETQYF. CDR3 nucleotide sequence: TGTGCCAGCAGAGGCGAGGAGACCCAGTACTTC.

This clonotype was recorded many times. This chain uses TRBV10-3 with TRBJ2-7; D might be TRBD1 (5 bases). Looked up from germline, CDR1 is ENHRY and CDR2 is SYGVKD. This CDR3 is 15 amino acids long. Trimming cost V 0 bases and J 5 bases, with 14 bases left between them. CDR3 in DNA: TGTGCCATCAGTGAGTCGATTCAGGGCTGGGACGAGCAGTACTTC. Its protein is CAISESIQGWDEQYF.

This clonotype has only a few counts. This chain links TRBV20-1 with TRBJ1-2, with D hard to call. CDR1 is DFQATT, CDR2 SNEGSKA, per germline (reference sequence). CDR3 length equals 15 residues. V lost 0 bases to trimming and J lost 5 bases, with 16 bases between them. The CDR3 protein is CSARDGGTTIYGYTF. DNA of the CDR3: TGCAGTGCTAGAGATGGTGGAACTACAATTTATGGCTACACCTTC.

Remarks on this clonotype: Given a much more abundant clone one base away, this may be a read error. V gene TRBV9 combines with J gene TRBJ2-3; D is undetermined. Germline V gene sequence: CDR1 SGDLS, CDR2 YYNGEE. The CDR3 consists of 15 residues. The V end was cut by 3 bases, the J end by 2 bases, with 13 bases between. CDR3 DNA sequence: TGTGCCAGCAGCGATTCGGAACTAATCACAGATACGCAGTATTTT. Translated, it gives CASSDSELITDTQYF.

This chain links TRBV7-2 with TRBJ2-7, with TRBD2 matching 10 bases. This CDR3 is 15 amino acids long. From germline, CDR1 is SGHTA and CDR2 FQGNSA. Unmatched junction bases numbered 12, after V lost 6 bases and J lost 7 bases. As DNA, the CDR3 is TGTGCCAGCAGTCAGGCGGCTAGCGGGGGCCTGGAGCAGTACTTC. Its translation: CASSQAASGGLEQYF.

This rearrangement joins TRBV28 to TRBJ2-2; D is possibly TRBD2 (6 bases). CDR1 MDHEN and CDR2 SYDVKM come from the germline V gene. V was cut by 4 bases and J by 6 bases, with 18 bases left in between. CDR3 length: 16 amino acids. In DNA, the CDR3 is TGTGCCAGCAGTTCCCCTCCGGGGGAAGCCGCCGGGGAGCTGTTTTTT. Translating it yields CASSSPPGEAAGELFF.

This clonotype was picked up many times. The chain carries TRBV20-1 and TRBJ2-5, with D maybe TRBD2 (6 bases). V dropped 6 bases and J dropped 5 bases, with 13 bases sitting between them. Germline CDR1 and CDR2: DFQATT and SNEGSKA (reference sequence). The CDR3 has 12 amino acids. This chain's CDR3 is CSASTSFETQYF. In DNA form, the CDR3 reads TGCAGTGCGTCAACTAGCTTCGAGACCCAGTACTTC.

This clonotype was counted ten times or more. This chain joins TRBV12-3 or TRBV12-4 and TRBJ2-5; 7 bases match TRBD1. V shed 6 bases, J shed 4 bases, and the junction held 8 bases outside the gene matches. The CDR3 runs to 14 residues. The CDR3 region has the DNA TGTGCCAGCAGCCGAACAGGGGTCGCAGAGACCCAGTACTTC. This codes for CASSRTGVAETQYF.

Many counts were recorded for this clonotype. The CDR3 spells CASSQRTGGDSPLHF. Written as DNA, the CDR3 is TGTGCCAGCAGCCAAAGGACAGGGGGAGATTCACCCCTCCACTTT. The chain combines TRBV7-2 with TRBJ1-6, with 10 bases lining up with TRBD1. The CDR3 covers 15 residues. V gave up 5 bases and J gave up 8 bases; unmatched junction bases: 6. From germline, CDR1 is SGHTA and CDR2 FQGNSA.

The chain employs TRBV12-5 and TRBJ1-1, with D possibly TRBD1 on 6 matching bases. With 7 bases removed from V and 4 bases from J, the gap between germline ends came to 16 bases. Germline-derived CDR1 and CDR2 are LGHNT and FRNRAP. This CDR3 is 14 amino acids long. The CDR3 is CASALARGTTEAFF. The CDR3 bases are TGTGCTAGTGCCCTCGCCAGGGGAACCACTGAAGCTTTCTTT.

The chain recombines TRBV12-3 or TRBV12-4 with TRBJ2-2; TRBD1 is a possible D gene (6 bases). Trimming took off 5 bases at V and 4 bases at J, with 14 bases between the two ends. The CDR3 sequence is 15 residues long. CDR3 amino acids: CASSINLGGTGELFF. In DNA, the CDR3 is TGTGCCAGCAGTATTAATCTAGGGGGCACCGGGGAGCTGTTTTTT.

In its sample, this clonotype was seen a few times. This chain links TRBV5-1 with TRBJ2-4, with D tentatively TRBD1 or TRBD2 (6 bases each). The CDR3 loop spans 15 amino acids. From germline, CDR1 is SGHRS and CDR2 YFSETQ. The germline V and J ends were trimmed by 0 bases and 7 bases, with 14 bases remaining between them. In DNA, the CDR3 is TGCGCCAGCAGCTTGGGTGGAGGGGGTCAGAACATTCAGTACTTC. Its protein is CASSLGGGGQNIQYF.

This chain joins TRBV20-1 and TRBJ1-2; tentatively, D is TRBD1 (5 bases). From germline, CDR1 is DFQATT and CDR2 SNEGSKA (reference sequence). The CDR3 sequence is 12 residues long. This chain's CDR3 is CSAGQPYYGYTF. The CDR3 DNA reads TGCAGCGCGGGGCAGCCTTACTATGGCTACACCTTC.